The rows below give T cell receptor beta chains drawn from one sample of a study of blood T cell repertoires in COVID-19. The method was immunoSEQ multiplex PCR; TCRdb's version includes in-frame clones alone and lacks a portion of them. The data contain about 320,000 clones, about 85% of them singletons. The sequencing sample was made of PBMCs or T cells enriched from blood (not recorded which). The receptor set was obtained from a woman aged 25 to 39 who had been exposed to COVID-19. CDR3s include the opening cysteine and the closing phenylalanine or tryptophan. Each record gives: D gene, J gene, clone size, V gene, CDR3 DNA, CDR3 protein. A D gene is named only where the DNA matches it firmly. Clone size, where shown, is once, few, many, or a class for clones that have expanded.

>TRBD1|TRBJ1-2|NA|TRBV5-1
TGCGCCAGCAGCTTGTTGCGACAGGGAAACAGCTATGGCTACACCTTC
CASSLLRQGNSYGYTF
>NA|TRBJ1-3|NA|TRBV7-3
TGTGCCAGCAGCTTCGGGGGGATTTACTCTGGAAACACCATATATTTT
CASSFGGIYSGNTIYF
>NA|TRBJ2-2|NA|TRBV29-1
TGCAGCGTTCCCGGGAGATCGATCGGGGAGCTGTTTTTT
CSVPGRSIGELFF
>TRBD2|TRBJ2-2|NA|TRBV10-3
TGTGCCATCAGTGAGATGACTAGCGGGACGGGCGGGGAGCTGTTTTTT
CAISEMTSGTGGELFF
>TRBD1|TRBJ1-4|NA|TRBV4-2
TGTGCCAGCAGCCCCGTGACAGGGAAGGGGGAAAAACTGTTTTTT
CASSPVTGKGEKLFF
>TRBD1|TRBJ2-7|many|TRBV29-1
TGCAGCGTTGAAGAAACCGGGACAGGTTCCTACGAGCAGTACTTC
CSVEETGTGSYEQYF
>TRBD1|TRBJ1-2|once|TRBV19
TGTGCCAGTAGTAACCAGGGGGCTTATGGCTACACCTTC
CASSNQGAYGYTF
>TRBD1|TRBJ1-1|NA|TRBV9
TGTGCCAGCAGCGTCGACCCCGGGACAGGGAACACTGAAGCTTTCTTT
CASSVDPGTGNTEAFF
>TRBD2|TRBJ2-7|NA|TRBV5-4
TGTGCCAGCAGCTTGGAACTAGCGGGGCACTACGAGCAGTACTTC
CASSLELAGHYEQYF
>NA|TRBJ2-3|NA|TRBV7-9
TGTGCCAGCAGCGAAACAGGGAGGGGTACGCAGTATTTT
CASSETGRGTQYF
>TRBD1|TRBJ2-7|few|TRBV5-1
TGCGCCAGCAAGACCTCTGCCGGGACAGGGTACGAGCAGTACTTC
CASKTSAGTGYEQYF
>NA|TRBJ2-7|NA|TRBV6-2/TRBV6-3
TGTGCCAGCAGTTACAACCCCTCAGACTACGAGCAGTACTTC
CASSYNPSDYEQYF
>NA|TRBJ2-3|NA|TRBV5-1
TGCGCCAGCCGGAGGGAGTACGGCACAGATACGCAGTATTTT
CASRREYGTDTQYF
>NA|TRBJ1-5|NA|TRBV23-1
TGCGCCAGCAGTCACCCTTTAGTCCGTCTCGGTAGCAATCAGCCCCAGCATTTT
CASSHPLVRLGSNQPQHF
>NA|TRBJ1-2|NA|TRBV19
TGTGCCAGTAGTATCTCTCCGGCGGACTATGGCTACACCTTC
CASSISPADYGYTF
>TRBD1|TRBJ2-7|NA|TRBV5-1
TGCGCCAGCAGCTTGGAACAGGGGAACGAGCAGTACTTC
CASSLEQGNEQYF
>NA|TRBJ2-7|NA|TRBV19
TGTGCCAGTAGTGCCCCAGGGGCCCTCAGCTACGAGCAGTACTTC
CASSAPGALSYEQYF
>NA|TRBJ2-6|NA|TRBV6-2/TRBV6-3
TGTGCCAGCAGTTACTCGCGCGGCTCTGGGGCCAACGTCCTGACTTTC
CASSYSRGSGANVLTF
>NA|TRBJ2-5|NA|TRBV7-9
TGTGCCAGCAGCCCAGGTCCAAGGGGCCAAGAGACCCAGTACTTC
CASSPGPRGQETQYF
>TRBD1|TRBJ1-1|once|TRBV7-8
TGTGCCAGCAGCTTCGCAGGGGGGAACACTGAAGCTTTCTTT
CASSFAGGNTEAFF
>NA|TRBJ1-2|NA|TRBV10-3
TGTGCCATCAGTGAAAGGACCGCCGAGGGTGGCTACACCTTC
CAISERTAEGGYTF
>TRBD1|TRBJ2-1|NA|TRBV19
TGTGCCAGTAGGGACAGGGGCTACAATGAGCAGTTCTTC
CASRDRGYNEQFF
>TRBD2|TRBJ2-1|NA|TRBV5-1
TGCGCCAGCAGCCTATCTAGCGGGAGGTACAATGAGCAGTTCTTC
CASSLSSGRYNEQFF
>NA|TRBJ1-6|NA|TRBV5-6
TGTGCCAGCAGCTCCGGACAGCTAGGCCAAAATTCACCCCTCCACTTT
CASSSGQLGQNSPLHF
>NA|TRBJ1-5|NA|TRBV25-1
TGTGCCAGCAGTGAAGCTCGGGGTAGCGATCAGCCCCAGCATTTT
CASSEARGSDQPQHF
>TRBD1|TRBJ2-2|NA|TRBV19
TGTGCCAGTAGCCTGGGACAGGGGGCCGGGGAGCTGTTTTTT
CASSLGQGAGELFF
>TRBD1|TRBJ1-2|NA|TRBV6-5
TGTGCCACCACCACAGGGGACCACTATGGCTACACCTTC
CATTTGDHYGYTF
>TRBD1|TRBJ2-7|NA|TRBV19
TGTGCCAGTAGTATTCGGACAGGGGACTCCTACGAGCAGTACTTC
CASSIRTGDSYEQYF
>TRBD2|TRBJ2-2|NA|TRBV11-2
TGTGCCAGTCGACTAGCGGGGGGATCGGGCGGGGAGCTGTTTTTT
CASRLAGGSGGELFF
>TRBD1|TRBJ2-5|NA|TRBV5-1
TGCGCCAGCAGCGTACCAGGGGGCCTACAAGAGACCCAGTACTTC
CASSVPGGLQETQYF
>TRBD1|TRBJ1-2|NA|TRBV6-1
TGTGCCAGCAGTGAGGGACAGGGGGCGTTCGGCTACACCTTC
CASSEGQGAFGYTF
>NA|TRBJ2-3|NA|TRBV19
TGTGCCAGTAGTCCGTCAACCGGGAGAAGGAGCACAGATACGCAGTATTTT
CASSPSTGRRSTDTQYF
>NA|TRBJ1-3|NA|TRBV5-1
TGCGCCAGCAGCACTGGGGACAATTCTGGAAACACCATATATTTT
CASSTGDNSGNTIYF
>NA|TRBJ1-2|NA|TRBV19
TGTGCCAGTAGTATCGAATTAGGACAGCCCTATGGCTACACCTTC
CASSIELGQPYGYTF
>NA|TRBJ1-5|NA|TRBV2
TGTGCCAGCAGTGGAGGGTGGGATCAGCCCCAGCATTTT
CASSGGWDQPQHF
>NA|TRBJ2-7|NA|TRBV30
TGTGCCTGGAGTTGGCCTAGCTCAGGCGAGCAGTACTTC
CAWSWPSSGEQYF
>TRBD1|TRBJ1-1|NA|TRBV11-2
TGTGCCAGCAGCTTAAGTTCAAGGGGGACAGAGAACACTGAAGCTTTCTTT
CASSLSSRGTENTEAFF
>NA|TRBJ1-1|NA|TRBV12-5
TGTGCTAGTGGTCCACAACAGGGTGGCACTGAAGCTTTCTTT
CASGPQQGGTEAFF
>TRBD2|TRBJ2-3|NA|TRBV27
TGTGCCAGCAGTTTATTTTGGGCTAGCGGAGATAGCACAGATACGCAGTATTTT
CASSLFWASGDSTDTQYF
>TRBD1|TRBJ1-2|once|TRBV28
TGTGCCAGCAGTTTTCCGGGACAGGGAGTTTATGGCTACACCTTC
CASSFPGQGVYGYTF
>NA|TRBJ2-3|NA|TRBV24-1
TGTGCCACCAGTGTGGAGGGGGGGCCAAAAGATACGCAGTATTTT
CATSVEGGPKDTQYF
>NA|TRBJ1-3|NA|TRBV10-3
TGTGCCATCACTGGCCCCGACGCCGACAGGCCCCGCTCTGGAAACACCATATATTTT
CAITGPDADRPRSGNTIYF
>NA|TRBJ2-3|NA|TRBV5-1
TGCGCCAGCACTCAGGGCTCAGATACGCAGTATTTT
CASTQGSDTQYF
>NA|TRBJ2-5|NA|TRBV3-1/TRBV3-2
TGTGCCAGCAGCCCCATCCAAGAGACCCAGTACTTC
CASSPIQETQYF
>NA|TRBJ1-6|NA|TRBV6-5
TGTGCCAGCAGTACGGAAACCGGGAATTCACCCCTCCACTTT
CASSTETGNSPLHF
>NA|TRBJ2-7|once|TRBV21-1
TGTGCCAGCAGCCTAAAGGGGGCAACCCAAAACTACGAGCAGTACTTC
CASSLKGATQNYEQYF
>NA|TRBJ2-1|NA|TRBV11-2
TGTGCCAGCAGAACCGGACAGCGCCTTAGTTACAATGAGCAGTTCTTC
CASRTGQRLSYNEQFF
>NA|TRBJ1-2|NA|TRBV2
TGTGCCAATACGGATAACAGCTATGGCTACACCTTC
CANTDNSYGYTF
>TRBD1|TRBJ1-1|NA|TRBV28
TGTGCCAGCAATACAGGGGGCGCCTTCACTGAAGCTTTCTTT
CASNTGGAFTEAFF
>TRBD2|TRBJ2-1|few|TRBV2
TGTGCCAGCAGTGCAGCGGGGGGTACCTACAATGAGCAGTTCTTC
CASSAAGGTYNEQFF
>NA|TRBJ1-5|NA|TRBV6-2/TRBV6-3
TGTGCCAGCAGTTACTTGGGGCAGAACTGGTACAATCAGCCCCAGCATTTT
CASSYLGQNWYNQPQHF
>NA|TRBJ1-1|NA|TRBV9
TGTGCCAGCAGCCCCGGTGGGCAGATGAACACTGAAGCTTTCTTT
CASSPGGQMNTEAFF
>NA|TRBJ1-1|NA|TRBV6-5
TGTGCCAGCAGTCTTTTTACAGCGAACACTGAAGCTTTCTTT
CASSLFTANTEAFF